Each of the 8 T cell receptor beta chains below was sequenced from the same sample in a study of OX40 agonist ivuxolimab in advanced cancers. Profiled with immunoSEQ multiplex PCR; TCRdb holds only in-frame clones, not every one. The sample yields some 17,000 clones, about 85% seen once. This material consisted of CD4+ or CD8+ T cells sorted from blood, taken in a trial of the OX40 agonist ivuxolimab. Receptor source: an adult with an advanced solid tumor such as melanoma, head and neck, liver or kidney cancer.

This clone showed up just once. The rearrangement uses TRBV27 and TRBJ2-2; D is unclear. V was clipped by 5 bases and J by 9 bases, with 10 bases between them. The CDR3 has 12 amino acids. Germline loops: CDR1 MNHEY, CDR2 SMNVEV (reference sequence). As DNA, the CDR3 is TGTGCCAGCAGTCCGTCCCACCGGGAGCTGTTTTTT. Encoded protein: CASSPSHRELFF.

The V and J genes are TRBV6-5 and TRBJ2-7; D uncertain. Germline-derived CDR1 and CDR2 are MNHEY and SVGAGI. Deletions cut 0 bases from V and 6 bases from J, with 9 bases between. The CDR3 sequence is 13 residues long. The CDR3 coding sequence is TGTGCCAGCAGTTACTCGAATAGTCGCGAGCAGTACTTC. It encodes CASSYSNSREQYF.

The rearrangement joins TRBV27 to TRBJ2-2; unclear D gene. Germline CDR1 MNHEY, CDR2 SMNVEV (reference sequence). Trimming pared 6 bases from V and 7 bases from J, leaving 9 bases between. The CDR3 has 12 residues. Written as DNA, the CDR3 is TGTGCCAGCAGAGGATGGGACGGGGAGCTGTTTTTT. Translation: CASRGWDGELFF.

V usage is TRBV6-6 and J usage is TRBJ2-7, with D hard to call. V lost 2 bases to trimming and J lost 2 bases, with 16 bases between them. Germline lookup yields CDR1 MNHNY and CDR2 SVGAGI (reference sequence). The CDR3 runs to 16 residues. The CDR3 loop reads CASSYMVGAGAYEQYF. CDR3 bases: TGTGCCAGCAGTTACATGGTTGGCGCAGGAGCCTACGAGCAGTACTTC.

The chain couples TRBV13 to TRBJ2-3; D gene uncertain. Trimming removed 5 bases from V and 6 bases from J, with 15 bases in between. CDR1 is PRHDT, CDR2 FYEKMQ, per germline (reference sequence). The CDR3 runs 14 residues. In DNA, the CDR3 is TGTGCCAGCAGCGCCTGGAATAATCATGATACGCAGTATTTT. Protein: CASSAWNNHDTQYF.

As DNA, the CDR3 is TGTGCCAGCAGCCCGCCGGAGGGCGCGCACGAGCAGTACTTC. Translated, it gives CASSPPEGAHEQYF. The gene calls are TRBV7-9 and TRBJ2-7; D may be TRBD2 (6 bases). The CDR3 spans 14 residues. Trimming shortened V by 5 bases and J by 5 bases, and 16 bases separated the two germline ends. The germline V gene encodes CDR1 SEHNR and CDR2 FQNEAQ (reference sequence).

The CDR3 coding sequence is TGTGCCAGCAGTTCAGACGTGAGCTCCTACGAGCAGTACTTC. It is translated as CASSSDVSSYEQYF. The chain links TRBV7-9 to TRBJ2-7; no clear D. The CDR3 has 14 residues. Germline V gene data show CDR1 as SEHNR and CDR2 as FQNEAQ (reference sequence). The germline V and J ends were trimmed by 6 bases and 0 bases, with 12 bases remaining between them.

The chain recombines TRBV9 with TRBJ2-1; D might be TRBD2 (7 bases). The CDR3 contains 17 residues. With 1 base removed from V and 3 bases from J, the gap between germline ends came to 17 bases. Germline V gene data show CDR1 as SGDLS and CDR2 as YYNGEE. The CDR3 reads CASSVYAEGGYYNEQFF. The CDR3 DNA sequence: TGTGCCAGCAGCGTATATGCCGAGGGGGGGTACTACAATGAGCAGTTCTTC.